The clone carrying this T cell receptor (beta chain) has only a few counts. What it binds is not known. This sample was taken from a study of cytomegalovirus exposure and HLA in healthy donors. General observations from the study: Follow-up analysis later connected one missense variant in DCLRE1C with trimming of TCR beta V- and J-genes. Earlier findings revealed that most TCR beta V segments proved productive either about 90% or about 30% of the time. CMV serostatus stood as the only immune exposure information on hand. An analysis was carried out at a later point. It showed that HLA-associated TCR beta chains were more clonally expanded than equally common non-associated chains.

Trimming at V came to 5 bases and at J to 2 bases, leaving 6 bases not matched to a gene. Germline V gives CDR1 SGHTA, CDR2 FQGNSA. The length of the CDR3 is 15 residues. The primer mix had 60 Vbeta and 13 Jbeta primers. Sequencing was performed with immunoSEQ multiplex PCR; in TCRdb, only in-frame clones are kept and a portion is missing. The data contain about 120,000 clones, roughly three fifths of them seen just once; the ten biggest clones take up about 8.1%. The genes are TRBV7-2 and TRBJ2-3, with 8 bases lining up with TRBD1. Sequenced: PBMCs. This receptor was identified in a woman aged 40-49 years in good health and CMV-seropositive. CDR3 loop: CASSPMGQDTDTQYF. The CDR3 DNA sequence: TGTGCCAGCAGCCCAATGGGACAGGACACAGATACGCAGTATTTT.